The entry that follows covers one T cell receptor (beta chain) sequence. The sample is drawn from a study of control samples from healthy donors and cancer patients. Data came from immunoSEQ multiplex PCR; TCRdb stores just in-frame clones and leaves some out. The data contain 90,000 to 150,000 clones, around 88% of them seen just once; the ten biggest clones take up approximately 3.2%. This CDR3 has 14 residues. V lost 7 bases and J 1 base, leaving 13 bases between the germline ends. Germline V gene data show CDR1 as LNHDA and CDR2 as SQIVND (reference sequence). The source is a middle-aged man in good health. The gene calls are TRBV19 and TRBJ1-1; a possible D gene is TRBD1 (6 bases). The specimen was blood. CDR3 region: CASTSLQGNTEAFF. The CDR3 nucleotides read TGTGCCAGTACCTCCTTACAGGGGAACACTGAAGCTTTCTTT.